This T cell receptor beta chain was identified in a study of blood T cell repertoires in COVID-19. Looking at the study overall: COVID-19 samples from acute and convalescent phases originated in the United States, Italy and Spain. The cDNA or gDNA used as material had been derived from T cells, B-cell-depleted T cells, or PBMCs.

Libraries were prepared by immunoSEQ multiplex PCR; TCRdb keeps only in-frame clonotypes and omits some of them. The top ten clones hold over 9.5% of a sample with around 360,000 clones, about 89% of them seen once. The germline CDR1 and CDR2 sequences are SQVTM and ANQGSEA. The length of the CDR3 is 14 residues. The V gene lost 4 bases and the J gene lost 2 bases, with 14 bases spanning the gap. A Seattle source enrolled patients during active infection and followed them longitudinally. The sequencing sample was made of peripheral blood. The receptor was derived from a woman in her twenties or thirties with COVID-19, enrolled during active disease. The chain employs TRBV29-1 and TRBJ2-5, with D maybe TRBD1 (5 bases). CDR3 coding DNA: TGCAGCGTTGCTCAAGACAGATCACAAGAGACCCAGTACTTC. Translation gives CSVAQDRSQETQYF. Variable domain in full (rest from reference TRBV29-1 and TRBJ2-5): SAVISQKPSRDICQRGTSLTIQCQVDSQVTMMFWYRQQPGQSLTLIATANQGSEATYESGFVIDKFPISRPNLTFSTLTVSNMSPEDSSIYLCSVAQDRSQETQYFGPGTRLLVL.